The 10 T cell receptor beta chains reported below all come from one sample, sequenced in a study of T cells in localized non-small cell lung cancer. This table comes from immunoSEQ multiplex PCR, and its TCRdb copy is limited to in-frame clones, with some not included. The sample holds around 3,000 clones; over 30% are singletons and the top ten take over 20%. Material: lung tumor tissue, obtained before any cancer treatment. The receptors here all came from a female donor over 55 with stage II squamous cell lung carcinoma.

The chain uses TRBV5-1 and TRBJ1-2; a possible D gene is TRBD1 (5 bases). CDR1 and CDR2 from the germline V gene are SGHRS and YFSETQ. The length of the CDR3 is 15 residues. Trimming cost V 4 bases and J 5 bases, with 18 bases left between them. DNA of the CDR3: TGCGCCAGCAGCCAAGATAAGGGGATGCCTTATGGCTACACCTTC. Translated, it gives CASSQDKGMPYGYTF.

This clone was observed a few times. The gene calls are TRBV15 and TRBJ1-5; D is unresolved. Trimming removed 0 bases from V and 7 bases from J, with 10 bases in between. The V gene's germline CDR1 is LNHNV and CDR2 YYDKDF (reference sequence). The CDR3 runs to 14 residues. The CDR3 sequence is CATSRDNSRQPQHF. In nucleotides, the CDR3 is TGTGCCACCAGCAGAGATAACAGCCGCCAGCCCCAGCATTTT.

The sample holds a few counts of this clone. The chain links TRBV11-3 to TRBJ2-3; 13 bases are shared with TRBD2. Germline lookup yields CDR1 SGHNT and CDR2 YENEEA. The CDR3 contains 16 residues. Losses at the gene ends were 0 bases for V and 6 bases for J; bases not matched to a gene: 3. For the CDR3, the DNA is TGTGCCAGCAGCTTAGAACTAGCGGGGGGGAGGGATACGCAGTATTTT. It is translated as CASSLELAGGRDTQYF. Drawing the rest from reference TRBV11-3 and TRBJ2-3, the complete variable domain is EAGVVQSPRYKIIEKKQPVAFWCNPISGHNTLYWYLQNLGQGPELLIRYENEEAVDDSQLPKDRFSAERLKGVDSTLKIQPAELGDSAVYLCASSLELAGGRDTQYFGPGTRLTVL.

This clone occurred a few times. CDR3 nucleotide sequence: TGTGCCAGCTCCCCCACCCCCGGGGGGGTCGAGACGAACACCGGGGAGCTGTTTTTT. Protein product: CASSPTPGGVETNTGELFF. The chain uses TRBV18 and TRBJ2-2; 8 positions agree with TRBD2. The V and J ends lost 6 bases and 0 bases, in that order; junction bases with no gene match: 15. This CDR3 contains 19 residues. Germline loops: CDR1 KGHSH, CDR2 LQKENI.

This clone was observed a handful of times. The chain recombines TRBV9 with TRBJ1-4; D may be TRBD1 (5 bases). Per the germline V gene, CDR1 is SGDLS and CDR2 is YYNGEE. The CDR3 totals 15 residues. The germline V and J ends were trimmed by 0 bases and 6 bases, with 12 bases remaining between them. The CDR3 spells CASSVGGEIYEKLFF. In DNA, the CDR3 is TGTGCCAGCAGCGTAGGAGGGGAGATCTATGAAAAACTGTTTTTT.

This clone showed up just once. This chain joins TRBV12-5 and TRBJ1-5, with no clear D. This CDR3 has 15 residues. The germline gives CDR1 LGHNT, CDR2 FRNRAP. With 1 base removed from V and 4 bases from J, the gap between germline ends came to 11 bases. CDR3 sequence: CASGLGGQENQPQHF. As DNA, the CDR3 is TGTGCTAGTGGTTTGGGTGGCCAAGAAAATCAGCCCCAGCATTTT. Complete variable domain (other parts from reference TRBV12-5 and TRBJ1-5): DARVTQTPRHKVTEMGQEVTMRCQPILGHNTVFWYRQTMMQGLELLAYFRNRAPLDDSGMPKDRFSAEMPDATLATLKIQPSEPRDSAVYFCASGLGGQENQPQHFGDGTRLSIL.

CDR3 amino acids: CASSLHRGRGGNTIYF. The CDR3 bases are TGTGCCAGCAGTTTGCATCGTGGCAGGGGAGGAAACACCATATATTTT. This chain joins TRBV28 and TRBJ1-3; D might be TRBD1 (6 bases). There are 16 residues in the CDR3. V was cut by 3 bases and J by 4 bases, with 16 bases left in between. Germline CDR1 MDHEN, CDR2 SYDVKM.

The chain couples TRBV14 to TRBJ1-3; D perhaps matches TRBD1 (5 bases). The CDR3 totals 15 residues. The germline V gene has CDR1 SGHDN and CDR2 FVKESK. Trimming shortened V by 4 bases and J by 0 bases, and 10 bases separated the two germline ends. As DNA, the CDR3 is TGTGCCAGCAGCCCGGCAGGGAGCTCTGGAAACACCATATATTTT. Translation: CASSPAGSSGNTIYF.

A remark on this clone: A read error may produce the germline difference seen at one junction end. The chain links TRBV9 to TRBJ1-2, with D maybe TRBD1 (5 bases). This CDR3 is built from 14 residues. Germline lookup yields CDR1 SGDLS and CDR2 YYNGEE. This CDR3 reads CASRDPGLNYDYTF. In nucleotides, the CDR3 is TGTGCCAGCAGGGATCCGGGACTTAACTATGACTACACCTTC.

The gene calls are TRBV9 and TRBJ1-2; TRBD1 matches at 7 bases. Per the germline V gene, CDR1 is SGDLS and CDR2 is YYNGEE. After removal of 0 bases from V and 2 bases from J, the junction contained 4 bases not matched to a gene. This CDR3 is built from 15 residues. CDR3 coding DNA: TGTGCCAGCAGCGTAGATGGCAGGGGGAACTATGGCTACACCTTC. Translation: CASSVDGRGNYGYTF.